This paragraph covers one T cell receptor (beta chain) sequence. Its antigen is still unknown. Generated by immunoSEQ multiplex PCR, the TCRdb table keeps only in-frame clones and is missing some. The sample yields roughly 57,000 clones, around 89% seen once. The data were taken from a study of a mutant IDH1 vaccine in newly diagnosed glioma. Study-level information: In weeks 1, 3, 5, 7, 11, 15, 19 and 23, patients were immunized, eight times in all. Vaccines were begun 4-6 weeks after radiotherapy alone, or with temozolomide cycles. Pretreatment consisted of radiotherapy, temozolomide, or both, with most receiving both.

Germline values: CDR1 MDHEN, CDR2 SYDVKM. This CDR3 contains 17 residues. V lost 5 bases, J lost 2 bases, and 12 bases stayed unmatched. Time point: week 11, during vaccination. Each dose delivered 300 ug of mutant IDH1 20-mer peptide subcutaneously with imiquimod. The study enrolled donors with new WHO grade 3 or 4 IDH1-mutant, ATRX-lost astrocytomas. The sequence came from a man aged 35 to 55 with glioma. The chain is built from TRBV28 and TRBJ2-3, with TRBD2 matching over 8 bases. The specimen comprised PBMCs, sampled from a glioma patient whose treatment included an IDH1 peptide vaccine. This chain's CDR3 is CASSPLGASGYTDTQYF. In nucleotides, the CDR3 is TGTGCCAGCAGTCCCTTAGGGGCTAGCGGGTACACAGATACGCAGTATTTT.